The subject of this entry is one T cell receptor (beta chain). The data are from a study of blood T cell repertoires in COVID-19. At the level of the study: Both acute and convalescent COVID-19 samples were obtained from the United States, Italy and Spain. T cells, B-cell-depleted T cells, or PBMCs supplied cDNA or gDNA.

Authors' processing steps: It was from reference gene primer amplification that nucleated cell counts were estimated. Some clones are missing from TCRdb's copy, which holds only in-frame ones; the method was immunoSEQ multiplex PCR. V, J and clone size are taken as reported in that table, and D and trimming were inferred from the DNA itself. The top ten clones hold under 6.5% of a sample with a few hundred thousand clones, roughly 90% of them seen once. CDR3 length equals 17 residues. Trimming removed 4 bases at V and 4 bases at J, with 19 bases between. The germline gives CDR1 SGHTA, CDR2 FQGNSA. The sequenced material came from peripheral blood. This chain uses TRBV7-2 with TRBJ2-2; maybe TRBD1 (6 bases). The clonotype originates from a man aged 18 to 30 who had recovered from COVID-19. Here the CDR3 reads CASSSTTGLVSTGELFF. CDR3 coding DNA: TGTGCCAGCAGCTCCACGACAGGTTTGGTTTCCACCGGGGAGCTGTTTTTT.